This T cell receptor (beta chain) is drawn from a study of blood T cell repertoires in COVID-19. Whole-study context: There were acute and convalescent COVID-19 samples, and they came from the United States, Italy and Spain.

V lost 6 bases and J 1 base, leaving 9 bases between the germline ends. This CDR3 comprises 13 residues. Authors' methods: Amplification from reference gene primers served as the basis for estimated nucleated cell counts. The repertoire was sequenced with immunoSEQ multiplex PCR; TCRdb's copy has only in-frame clones and lacks some. The V and J calls and clone size come from that table; D and trimming were worked out from the DNA. The sample yields over 55,000 clones, roughly 80% seen once. Seattle patient enrollment occurred during active infection, with longitudinal follow-up thereafter. Sequencing was performed on peripheral blood. This TCR was recovered from an elderly man with COVID-19, enrolled during active disease. V and J are TRBV12-3 or TRBV12-4 and TRBJ1-2, with unresolved D. The CDR3: CASSPTRNYGYTF. The CDR3, as DNA: TGTGCCAGCAGCCCCACACGTAACTATGGCTACACCTTC.